This paragraph covers one T cell receptor (beta chain) sequence. The authors' processing: For nucleated cells, counts were estimated from reference gene primer amplification. Clones were sequenced by immunoSEQ multiplex PCR, and TCRdb holds only the in-frame ones, with some missing. V and J calls and clone size are those listed in that table; D and trimming were worked out from the DNA. The sample yields around 620,000 clones, 80% to 90% seen once. The data derive from a study of blood T cell repertoires in COVID-19. Sequencing was carried out using peripheral blood. The receptor comes from a woman between 18 and 29 years old with acute or convalescent COVID-19.

The CDR3 DNA reads as TGTGCCACCAGTGGGGACAGGTACAATCAGCCCCAGCATTTT. This codes for CATSGDRYNQPQHF. The chain is built from TRBV24-1 and TRBJ1-5; 8 nucleotides align to TRBD1. The germline CDR1 and CDR2 sequences are KGHDR and SFDVKD. V was clipped by 5 bases and J by 3 bases; unmatched bases: 2. This CDR3 spans 14 amino acids.